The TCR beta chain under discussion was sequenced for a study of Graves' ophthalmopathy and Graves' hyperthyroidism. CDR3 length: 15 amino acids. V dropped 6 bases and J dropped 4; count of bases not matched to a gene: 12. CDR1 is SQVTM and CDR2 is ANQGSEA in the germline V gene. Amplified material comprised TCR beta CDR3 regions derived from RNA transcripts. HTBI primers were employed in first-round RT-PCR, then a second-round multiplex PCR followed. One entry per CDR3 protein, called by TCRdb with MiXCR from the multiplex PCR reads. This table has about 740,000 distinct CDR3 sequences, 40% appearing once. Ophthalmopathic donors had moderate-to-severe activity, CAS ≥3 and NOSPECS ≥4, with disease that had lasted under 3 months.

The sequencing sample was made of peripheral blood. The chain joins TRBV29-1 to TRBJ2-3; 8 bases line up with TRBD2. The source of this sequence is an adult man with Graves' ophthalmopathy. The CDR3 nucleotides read TGCAGCGTAAAAGGAGCGGGAGAGGTAGCAGATACGCAGTATTTT. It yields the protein CSVKGAGEVADTQYF.